Presented here are 29 T cell receptor beta chains from one specimen sequenced in a study of response to subunit inactivated influenza vaccine. Each CDR3 protein is one row after TCRdb ran MiXCR on the RT-PCR reads. The sample yields around 580,000 distinct CDR3 sequences, approximately 10% seen once. Specimen: PBMCs from blood, collected on the day of vaccination. The receptor set was obtained from a man in his fifties or sixties who received an inactivated influenza vaccine.

The table lists this clonotype with a few counts. This chain links TRBV30 with TRBJ2-4; D unresolved. From germline, CDR1 is GTSNPN and CDR2 SVGIG (reference sequence). This CDR3 has 14 amino acids. V lost 0 bases and J 6 bases, leaving 12 bases between the germline ends. CDR3 sequence: CAWSVRGFANIQYF. CDR3 nucleotides: TGTGCCTGGAGTGTACGAGGATTTGCAAACATTCAGTACTTC.

This clonotype was seen many times. Sequence at one end of the junction differs from germline and may be a read error. The chain carries TRBV28 and TRBJ1-5; TRBD1 aligns across 8 bases. This CDR3 contains 15 residues. CDR1 is MDHEN, CDR2 SYDVKM, per germline. CDR3 loop: CASSSGQGSTQPQHF. CDR3 nucleotide sequence: TGTGCCAGCAGTTCCGGACAGGGTAGCACTCAGCCCCAGCATTTT.

The table lists this clonotype with a few counts. V usage is TRBV2 and J usage is TRBJ2-1, with 10 bases fitting TRBD2. The germline V gene encodes CDR1 SNHLY and CDR2 FYNNEI. The CDR3 runs to 15 residues. Germline trimming cut 5 bases from V and 3 bases from J; bases unmatched to any gene: 4. CDR3 DNA: TGTGCCAGCAGTACCGGGACTAGCGACTACAATGAGCAGTTCTTC. It yields the protein CASSTGTSDYNEQFF.

This clonotype was observed a few times. The CDR3 spells CAARAVLYGYTF. CDR3 DNA: TGTGCCGCCAGGGCGGTCCTCTATGGCTACACCTTC. This chain links TRBV6-5 with TRBJ1-2; D might be TRBD1 (5 bases). There are 12 residues in the CDR3. V was shortened by 11 bases and J by 4 bases, with 14 bases between the two germline ends. Germline CDR1 is MNHEY and CDR2 is SVGAGI.

The V gene is TRBV7-6, the J gene TRBJ2-2; 8 bases map to TRBD1. The CDR3 is 16 residues long. Germline V gives CDR1 SGHVS, CDR2 FNYEAQ. J gave up 6 bases and V 1 base, and 7 bases lay outside the gene matches. The CDR3 coding sequence is TGTGCCAGCAGCTTAGGCAGGGGGCGTGTTCCCGGGGAGCTGTTTTTT. Protein: CASSLGRGRVPGELFF.

V and J are TRBV9 and TRBJ2-3; 7 bases align to TRBD2. Germline assignment: CDR1 SGDLS and CDR2 YYNGEE. This CDR3 contains 16 residues. With 2 bases clipped from V and 2 bases from J, the junction kept 8 bases outside the gene matches. The CDR3 DNA follows: TGTGCCAGCAGCGTCGAGGGGCGGGAGAACACAGATACGCAGTATTTT. Protein product: CASSVEGRENTDTQYF.

V gene TRBV20-1 combines with J gene TRBJ2-1, with 10 bases lining up with TRBD1. Looked up from germline, CDR1 is DFQATT and CDR2 is SNEGSKA (reference sequence). The CDR3 has 16 residues. V lost 4 bases and J lost 9; bases outside the gene matches: 15. This CDR3 reads CSAKLWGTGAFTEQFF. The CDR3 region has the DNA TGCAGTGCTAAACTATGGGGGACAGGGGCTTTCACTGAGCAGTTCTTC.

This chain uses TRBV29-1 with TRBJ2-3, with TRBD2 matching 8 bases. V lost 2 bases to trimming and J lost 4 bases; unmatched junction nucleotides: 11. Germline CDR1 reads SQVTM; CDR2 reads ANQGSEA. There are 16 residues in the CDR3. This chain's CDR3 is CSVEKLRGGLSDTQYF. DNA of the CDR3: TGCAGCGTTGAAAAACTACGGGGGGGCCTATCAGATACGCAGTATTTT.

The V and J genes are TRBV24-1 and TRBJ2-3; 12 positions agree with TRBD1. The length of the CDR3 is 16 residues. Trimming removed 5 bases from V and 5 bases from J; junction bases left unmatched: 7. Germline CDR1 KGHDR, CDR2 SFDVKD. The CDR3 DNA follows: TGTGCCACCAGTGGAAGGGACAGGGGGCTGGAAGATACGCAGTATTTT. It is translated as CATSGRDRGLEDTQYF.

This clonotype was recorded a few times. The rearrangement uses TRBV6-2 or TRBV6-3 and TRBJ1-1, with a weak D call TRBD1 (5 bases). Trimming removed 7 bases from V and 0 bases from J, with 15 bases in between. CDR3 length: 15 residues. The germline gives CDR1 MNHEY, CDR2 SVGEGT. This chain's CDR3 is CASNRGALLNTEAFF. DNA of the CDR3: TGTGCCAGCAATAGGGGCGCCCTCCTGAACACTGAAGCTTTCTTT.

This clonotype was counted only a few times. The chain has TRBV5-1 and TRBJ2-1; 13 nucleotides agree with TRBD2. Germline V gene lookup returns CDR1 SGHRS and CDR2 YFSETQ. The CDR3 runs 17 residues. Losses at the gene ends were 4 bases for V and 3 bases for J; bases not matched to a gene: 7. CDR3 in amino acids: CASSPGLAGAHYNEQFF. CDR3 bases: TGCGCCAGCAGCCCCGGACTAGCGGGAGCTCACTACAATGAGCAGTTCTTC.

This clonotype came up a few times. V and J are TRBV5-1 and TRBJ2-2; D is uncertain. The CDR3 covers 15 residues. Trimming left V 1 base short and J 0 bases short, with 7 bases between. Germline V gives CDR1 SGHRS, CDR2 YFSETQ. As DNA, the CDR3 is TGCGCCAGCAGCTTGACAGCAGCGAACACCGGGGAGCTGTTTTTT. Translated: CASSLTAANTGELFF.

For the CDR3, the DNA is TGCAGTGCCCCAGGACTCGGGAACACCGGGGAGCTGTTTTTT. The encoded protein is CSAPGLGNTGELFF. V is TRBV20-1 and J is TRBJ2-2; D may be TRBD2 (5 bases). Germline V CDR1 and CDR2: DFQATT, SNEGSKA (reference sequence). The CDR3 runs 14 residues. V gave up 6 bases and J gave up 1 base, with 12 bases separating them.

This clonotype came up many times. The chain joins TRBV12-3 or TRBV12-4 to TRBJ2-3; 12 nucleotides agree with TRBD2. The CDR3 runs 15 residues. The junction had 3 bases not matched to a gene; V was cut back by 6 bases and J by 2 bases. DNA for the CDR3: TGTGCCAGCAGACGGACTAGCGGGGACACAGATACGCAGTATTTT. The encoded protein is CASRRTSGDTDTQYF.

This clonotype was seen only a few times. The chain joins TRBV7-3 to TRBJ2-1; possible D gene TRBD2, 6 bases. Trimming shortened V by 5 bases and J by 9 bases, and 14 bases separated the two germline ends. The germline gives CDR1 SGHTA, CDR2 FQGTGA. This CDR3 is built from 13 residues. CDR3 amino acids: CASSPTSRGEQFF. The CDR3 region has the DNA TGTGCCAGCAGCCCGACTAGTAGGGGTGAGCAGTTCTTC. The full variable domain, its missing parts supplied by reference TRBV7-3 and TRBJ2-1, is GAGVSQTPSNKVTEKGKYVELRCDPISGHTALYWYRQSLGQGPEFLIYFQGTGAADDSGLPNDRFFAVRPEGSVSTLKIQRTERGDSAVYLCASSPTSRGEQFFGPGTRLTVL.

There are a few counts of this clonotype. The rearrangement joins TRBV12-3 or TRBV12-4 to TRBJ1-1; D ambiguous. The length of the CDR3 is 16 residues. Trimming cost V 3 bases and J 0 bases, with 14 bases left between them. The CDR3 coding sequence is TGTGCCAGCAGTTTCGGTCAGCTTTTAATGAACACTGAAGCTTTCTTT. Translated, it gives CASSFGQLLMNTEAFF.

This chain joins TRBV6-1 and TRBJ1-1; TRBD1 matches at 9 bases. This CDR3 spans 14 amino acids. The V and J ends lost 8 bases and 7 bases, in that order; junction bases with no gene match: 11. Germline CDR1 MNHNS, CDR2 SASEGT. The CDR3: CASRQLGTGREAFF. CDR3 DNA: TGTGCCAGCCGCCAGCTAGGGACAGGGCGTGAAGCTTTCTTT.

The chain employs TRBV5-6 and TRBJ1-2, with unresolved D. Germline V gene lookup returns CDR1 SGHDT and CDR2 YYEEEE. Trimming cost V 2 bases and J 1 base, with 9 bases left between them. The CDR3 is made up of 14 amino acids. Here the CDR3 DNA reads TGTGCCAGCAGCTTCGCCAGCCTTAACTATGGCTACACCTTC. Its translation is CASSFASLNYGYTF.

The CDR3 DNA is TGCGCCAGCAGCCAAGATTCGGGAGCAGGTGAGCAGTTCTTC. Encoded protein: CASSQDSGAGEQFF. The chain couples TRBV4-3 to TRBJ2-1, with a weak D call TRBD2 (6 bases). Trimming removed 0 bases at V and 9 bases at J, with 12 bases between. CDR1 and CDR2 from the germline V gene are LGHNA and YSLEER. CDR3 length: 14 amino acids.

V usage is TRBV12-3 or TRBV12-4 and J usage is TRBJ2-3; D is possibly TRBD1 (5 bases). V lost 3 bases and J lost 2, with 12 bases in between. The CDR3 covers 15 residues. The CDR3: CASSFSRAATDTQYF. The DNA for the CDR3 is TGTGCCAGCAGTTTCAGCAGGGCGGCCACAGATACGCAGTATTTT.

This chain connects TRBV15 to TRBJ2-7; D gene unclear. V was trimmed by 6 bases and J by 4 bases, leaving 22 bases between them. The CDR3 is made up of 16 amino acids. CDR1 and CDR2 (germline): LNHNV, YYDKDF (reference sequence). In nucleotides, the CDR3 is TGTGCCACCAGTGGGGAAATCGACCCCACATCATACGAGCAGTACTTC. This gives the protein CATSGEIDPTSYEQYF.

V usage is TRBV2 and J usage is TRBJ2-7, with unresolved D. Germline assignment: CDR1 SNHLY and CDR2 FYNNEI. Trimming stripped 3 bases from V and 6 bases from J, with 3 bases between. This CDR3 has 10 residues. The CDR3 region is CASSDIEQYF. As DNA, the CDR3 is TGTGCCAGCAGTGACATCGAGCAGTACTTC.

This clonotype was seen a few times. The V and J genes are TRBV6-2 or TRBV6-3 and TRBJ2-5, with TRBD2 identical over 9 bases. The germline gives CDR1 MNHEY, CDR2 SVGEGT. The V and J ends lost 2 bases and 5 bases, in that order; junction bases with no gene match: 9. The length of the CDR3 is 16 residues. The DNA for the CDR3 is TGTGCCAGCAGTTACCCTGACCGACTAGCGGTGGAGACCCAGTACTTC. This gives the protein CASSYPDRLAVETQYF.

The J gene is TRBJ2-5, the V gene TRBV20-1, with D perhaps TRBD2 (5 bases). Germline V gene data show CDR1 as DFQATT and CDR2 as SNEGSKA (reference sequence). V was clipped by 1 base and J by 5 bases, with 17 bases between them. There are 15 residues in the CDR3. The CDR3 bases are TGCAGTGCTAGAGTACTAGAAAGGGTACCGGAGACCCAGTACTTC. Translating it yields CSARVLERVPETQYF.

The V gene is TRBV24-1, the J gene TRBJ2-7; 11 positions match TRBD2. Germline trimming cut 4 bases from V and 2 bases from J; bases unmatched to any gene: 6. CDR1 and CDR2 from the germline V gene are KGHDR and SFDVKD. The CDR3 totals 16 residues. CDR3 in amino acids: CATSDSTSGDPYEQYF. In DNA, the CDR3 is TGTGCCACCAGTGACTCGACTAGCGGGGACCCCTACGAGCAGTACTTC.

CDR3 loop: CASSSVRASTEAFF. In nucleotides, the CDR3 is TGTGCCAGCAGCTCAGTGAGGGCCAGCACTGAAGCTTTCTTT. J is TRBJ1-1 and V is TRBV7-9; no reliable D call. V lost 4 bases to trimming and J lost 4 bases, with 13 bases between them. Per germline, CDR1 SEHNR and CDR2 FQNEAQ (reference sequence). This CDR3 has 14 residues. The variable domain in full, with the rest retrieved from reference TRBV7-9 and TRBJ1-1, is DTGVSQNPRHKITKRGQNVTFRCDPISEHNRLYWYRQTLGQGPEFLTYFQNEAQLEKSRLLSDRFSAERPKGSFSTLEIQRTEQGDSAMYLCASSSVRASTEAFFGQGTRLTVV.

This chain joins TRBV27 and TRBJ2-7; TRBD2 agrees at 7 bases. The CDR3 spans 16 residues. With V trimmed by 2 bases and J by 6 bases, 13 bases remained unmatched. Germline assignment: CDR1 MNHEY and CDR2 SMNVEV (reference sequence). The CDR3 DNA reads TGTGCCAGCAGTTTAATAGGGGCGGGAGTGCCCCTCGAGCAGTACTTC. This translates into CASSLIGAGVPLEQYF.

In its sample, this clonotype was seen a few times. This CDR3 is CATSRDIRIYSNQPQHF. CDR3 nucleotide sequence: TGTGCCACCAGCAGAGATATACGGATTTATAGCAATCAGCCCCAGCATTTT. The chain carries TRBV15 and TRBJ1-5, with D uncertain. Germline CDR1 LNHNV, CDR2 YYDKDF (reference sequence). V dropped 0 bases and J dropped 0 bases, with 12 bases sitting between them. The CDR3 has 17 amino acids.

This chain joins TRBV12-3 or TRBV12-4 and TRBJ2-1, with 8 nucleotides matching TRBD2. The V gene end was trimmed by 2 bases and the J gene end by 0 bases; junction bases not matched to a gene: 9. This CDR3 comprises 18 residues. This CDR3 is CASSLRRGGLVSYNEQFF. The CDR3 region has the DNA TGTGCCAGCAGTTTACGACGGGGGGGCCTCGTCTCCTACAATGAGCAGTTCTTC.